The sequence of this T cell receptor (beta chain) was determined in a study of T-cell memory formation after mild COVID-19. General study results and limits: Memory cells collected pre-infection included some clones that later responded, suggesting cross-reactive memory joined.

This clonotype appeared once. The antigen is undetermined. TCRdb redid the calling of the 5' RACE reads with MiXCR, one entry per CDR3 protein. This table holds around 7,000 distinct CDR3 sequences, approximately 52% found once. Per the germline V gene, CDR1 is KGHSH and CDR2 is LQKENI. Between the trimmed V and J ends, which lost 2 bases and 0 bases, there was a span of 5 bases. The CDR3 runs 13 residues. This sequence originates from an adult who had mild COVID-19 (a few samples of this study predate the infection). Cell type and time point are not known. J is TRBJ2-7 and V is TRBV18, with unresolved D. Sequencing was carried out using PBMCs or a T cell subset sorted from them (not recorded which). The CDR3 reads CASSPKSSYEQYV. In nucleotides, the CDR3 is TGTGCCAGCTCACCAAAGTCCTCCTACGAGCAGTACGTC.